This entry is about one TCR beta chain. The CDR3 runs to 13 residues. The germline CDR1 and CDR2 sequences are LNHDA and SQIVND (reference sequence). V gave up 9 bases and J gave up 7 bases; unmatched junction bases: 7. The sample originates from a study of blood T cell repertoires in COVID-19. Overall study: Sites in the United States, Italy and Spain provided acute and convalescent COVID-19 samples.

Per the original data handling: It was from reference gene primer amplification that nucleated cell counts were estimated. Generated by immunoSEQ multiplex PCR, the TCRdb table keeps only in-frame clones and is missing some. Clone size and the V and J calls come from that table; the DNA yielded D and trimming. Of 120,000 to 150,000 clones in the sample, approximately 87% were seen once. The sample taken for sequencing was peripheral blood. This clonotype originated in a woman between 50 and 59 years old with active or convalescent COVID-19. The chain is built from TRBV19 and TRBJ2-2, with TRBD1 matching over 8 bases. Here the CDR3 reads CASRQGLNGELFF. CDR3 DNA sequence: TGTGCCAGCCGACAGGGGCTGAACGGGGAGCTGTTTTTT.